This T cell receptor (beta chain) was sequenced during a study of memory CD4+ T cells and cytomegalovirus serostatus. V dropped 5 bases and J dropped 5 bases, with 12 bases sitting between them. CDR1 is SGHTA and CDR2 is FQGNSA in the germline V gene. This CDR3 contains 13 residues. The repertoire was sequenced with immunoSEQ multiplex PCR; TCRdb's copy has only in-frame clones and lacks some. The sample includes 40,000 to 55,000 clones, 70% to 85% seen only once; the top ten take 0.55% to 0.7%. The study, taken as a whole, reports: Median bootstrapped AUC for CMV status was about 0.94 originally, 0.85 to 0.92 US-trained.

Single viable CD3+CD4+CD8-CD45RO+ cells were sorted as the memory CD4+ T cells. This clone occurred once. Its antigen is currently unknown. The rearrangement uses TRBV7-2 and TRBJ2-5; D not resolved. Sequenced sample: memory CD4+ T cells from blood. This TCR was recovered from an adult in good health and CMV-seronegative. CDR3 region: CASSRSVGETQYF. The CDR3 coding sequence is TGTGCCAGCAGCCGGTCTGTTGGGGAGACCCAGTACTTC.